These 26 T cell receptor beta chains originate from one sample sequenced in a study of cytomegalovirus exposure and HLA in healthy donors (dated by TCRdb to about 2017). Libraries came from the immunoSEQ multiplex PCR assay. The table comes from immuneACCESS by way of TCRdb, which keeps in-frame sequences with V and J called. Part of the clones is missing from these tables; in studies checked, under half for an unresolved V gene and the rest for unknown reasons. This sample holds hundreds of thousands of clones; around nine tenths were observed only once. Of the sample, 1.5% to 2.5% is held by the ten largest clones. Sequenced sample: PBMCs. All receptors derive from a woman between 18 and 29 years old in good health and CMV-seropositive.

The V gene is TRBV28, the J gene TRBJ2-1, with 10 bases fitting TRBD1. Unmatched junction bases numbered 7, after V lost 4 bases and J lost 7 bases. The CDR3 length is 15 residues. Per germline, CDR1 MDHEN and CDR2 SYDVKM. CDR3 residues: CASSYRDRGTNEQFF. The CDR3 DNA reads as TGTGCCAGCAGTTACCGGGACAGGGGAACAAATGAGCAGTTCTTC.

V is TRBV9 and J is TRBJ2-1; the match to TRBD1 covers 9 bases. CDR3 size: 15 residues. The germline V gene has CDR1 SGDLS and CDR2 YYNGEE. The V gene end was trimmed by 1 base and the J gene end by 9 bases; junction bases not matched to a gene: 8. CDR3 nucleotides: TGTGCCAGCAGCGTACGGAGCGGGACAGGGTTTGAGCAGTTCTTC. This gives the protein CASSVRSGTGFEQFF.

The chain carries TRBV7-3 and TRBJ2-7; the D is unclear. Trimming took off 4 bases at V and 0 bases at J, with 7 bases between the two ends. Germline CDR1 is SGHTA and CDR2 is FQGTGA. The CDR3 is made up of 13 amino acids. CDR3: CASSSSPSYEQYF. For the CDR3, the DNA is TGTGCCAGCAGCTCCTCCCCCTCCTACGAGCAGTACTTC. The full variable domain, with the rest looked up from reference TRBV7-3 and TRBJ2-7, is GAGVSQTPSNKVTEKGKYVELRCDPISGHTALYWYRQSLGQGPEFLIYFQGTGAADDSGLPNDRFFAVRPEGSVSTLKIQRTERGDSAVYLCASSSSPSYEQYFGPGTRLTVT.

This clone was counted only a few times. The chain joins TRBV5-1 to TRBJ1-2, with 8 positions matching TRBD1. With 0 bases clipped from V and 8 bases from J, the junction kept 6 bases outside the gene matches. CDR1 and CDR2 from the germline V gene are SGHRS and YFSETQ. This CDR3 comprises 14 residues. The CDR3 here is CASSLVAGGDGYTF. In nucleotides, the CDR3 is TGCGCCAGCAGCTTGGTGGCAGGGGGCGACGGCTACACCTTC.

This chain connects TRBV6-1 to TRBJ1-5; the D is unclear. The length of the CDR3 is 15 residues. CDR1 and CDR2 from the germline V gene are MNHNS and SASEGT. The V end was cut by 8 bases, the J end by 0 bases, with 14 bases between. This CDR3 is CASHLRHNSNQPQHF. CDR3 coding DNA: TGTGCCAGCCATCTTCGACACAATAGCAATCAGCCCCAGCATTTT.

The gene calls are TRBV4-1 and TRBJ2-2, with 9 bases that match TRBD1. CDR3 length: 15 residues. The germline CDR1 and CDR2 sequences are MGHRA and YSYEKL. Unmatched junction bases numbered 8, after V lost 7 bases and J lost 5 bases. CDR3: CASTPGQGQTGELFF. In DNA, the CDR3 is TGCGCCAGCACCCCGGGACAGGGCCAAACCGGGGAGCTGTTTTTT.

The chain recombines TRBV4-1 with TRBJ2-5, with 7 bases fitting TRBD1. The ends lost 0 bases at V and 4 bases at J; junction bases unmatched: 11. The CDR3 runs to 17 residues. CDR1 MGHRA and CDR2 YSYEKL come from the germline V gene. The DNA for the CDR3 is TGCGCCAGCAGCCAAGAAGGAGCACAGGGGATTGGAGAGACCCAGTACTTC. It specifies CASSQEGAQGIGETQYF.

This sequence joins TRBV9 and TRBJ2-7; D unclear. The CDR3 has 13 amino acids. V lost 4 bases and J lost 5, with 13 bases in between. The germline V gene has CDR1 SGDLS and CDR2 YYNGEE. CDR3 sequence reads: CASSTRGVDEQYF. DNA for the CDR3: TGTGCCAGCAGCACCCGTGGAGTTGACGAGCAGTACTTC. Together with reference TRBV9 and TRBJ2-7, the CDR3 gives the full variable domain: DSGVTQTPKHLITATGQRVTLRCSPRSGDLSVYWYQQSLDQGLQFLIQYYNGEERAKGNILERFSAQQFPDLHSELNLSSLELGDSALYFCASSTRGVDEQYFGPGTRLTVT.

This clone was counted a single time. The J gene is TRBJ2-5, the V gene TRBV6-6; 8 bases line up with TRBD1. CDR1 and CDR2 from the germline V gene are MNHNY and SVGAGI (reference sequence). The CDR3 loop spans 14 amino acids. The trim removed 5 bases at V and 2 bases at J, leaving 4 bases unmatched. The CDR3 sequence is CASSTRTGQETQYF. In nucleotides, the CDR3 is TGTGCCAGCAGTACCCGGACAGGGCAAGAGACCCAGTACTTC.

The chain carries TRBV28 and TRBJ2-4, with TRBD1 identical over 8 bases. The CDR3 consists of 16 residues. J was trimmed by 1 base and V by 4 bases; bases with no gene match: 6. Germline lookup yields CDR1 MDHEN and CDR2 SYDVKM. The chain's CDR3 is CASSSEDRAAKNIQYF. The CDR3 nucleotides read TGTGCCAGCAGTTCCGAGGACAGGGCGGCCAAAAACATTCAGTACTTC.

The CDR3 region is CASSIERGPHNQPQHF. CDR3 coding DNA: TGTGCCAGTAGTATAGAGCGGGGCCCTCACAATCAGCCCCAGCATTTT. The chain recombines TRBV19 with TRBJ1-5, with a possible D match to TRBD1 (5 bases). The CDR3 loop spans 16 amino acids. The V end was cut by 0 bases, the J end by 3 bases, with 12 bases between. Germline CDR1 LNHDA, CDR2 SQIVND (reference sequence).

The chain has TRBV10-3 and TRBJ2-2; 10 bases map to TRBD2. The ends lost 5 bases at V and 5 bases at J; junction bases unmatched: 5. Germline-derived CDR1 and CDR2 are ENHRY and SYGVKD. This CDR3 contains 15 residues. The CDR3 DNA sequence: TGTGCCATCAGTTCTAGCGGGAGTCCAACCGGGGAGCTGTTTTTT. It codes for CAISSSGSPTGELFF.

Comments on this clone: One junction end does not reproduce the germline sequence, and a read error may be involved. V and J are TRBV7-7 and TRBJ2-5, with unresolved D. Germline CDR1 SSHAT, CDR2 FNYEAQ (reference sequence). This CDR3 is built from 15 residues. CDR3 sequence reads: CASSLGNPASETQYF. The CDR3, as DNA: TGTGCTAGCAGCTTAGGCAACCCTGCGAGTGAGACCCAGTACTTC.

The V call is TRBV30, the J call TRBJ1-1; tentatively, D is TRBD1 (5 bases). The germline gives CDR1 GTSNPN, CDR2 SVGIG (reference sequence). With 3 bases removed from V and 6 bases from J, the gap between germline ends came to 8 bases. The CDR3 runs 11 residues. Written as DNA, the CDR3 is TGTGCCTGGAGCCAGGGCTCTGAAGCTTTCTTT. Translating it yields CAWSQGSEAFF.

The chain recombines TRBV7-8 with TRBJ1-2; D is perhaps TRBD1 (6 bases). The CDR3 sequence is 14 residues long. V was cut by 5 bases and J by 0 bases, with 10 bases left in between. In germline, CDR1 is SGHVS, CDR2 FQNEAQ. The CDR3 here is CASSRQVPNYGYTF. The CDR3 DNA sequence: TGTGCCAGCAGCCGACAGGTTCCTAACTATGGCTACACCTTC.

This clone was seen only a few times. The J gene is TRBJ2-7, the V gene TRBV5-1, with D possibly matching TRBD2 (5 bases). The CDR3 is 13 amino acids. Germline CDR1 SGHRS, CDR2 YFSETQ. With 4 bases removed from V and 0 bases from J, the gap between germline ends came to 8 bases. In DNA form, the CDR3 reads TGCGCCAGCAGCACCGGGGTCTCCTACGAGCAGTACTTC. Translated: CASSTGVSYEQYF.

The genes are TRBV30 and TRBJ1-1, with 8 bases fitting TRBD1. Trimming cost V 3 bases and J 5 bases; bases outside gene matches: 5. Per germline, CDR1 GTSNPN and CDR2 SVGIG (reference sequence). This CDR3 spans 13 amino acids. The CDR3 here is CAWSQGAITEAFF. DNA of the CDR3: TGTGCCTGGAGCCAGGGGGCTATTACTGAAGCTTTCTTT.

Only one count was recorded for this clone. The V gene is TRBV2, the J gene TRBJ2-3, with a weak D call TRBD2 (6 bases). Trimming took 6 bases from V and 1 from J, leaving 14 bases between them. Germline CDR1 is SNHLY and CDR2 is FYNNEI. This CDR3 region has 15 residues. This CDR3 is CASRTEPSGTDTQYF. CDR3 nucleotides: TGTGCCAGCAGGACCGAGCCTAGCGGCACAGATACGCAGTATTTT.

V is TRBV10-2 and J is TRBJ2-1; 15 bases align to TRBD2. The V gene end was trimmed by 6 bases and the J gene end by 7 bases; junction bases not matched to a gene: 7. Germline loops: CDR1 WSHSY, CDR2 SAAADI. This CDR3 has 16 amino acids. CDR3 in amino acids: CASRGTSGRFGNEQFF. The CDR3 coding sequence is TGCGCCAGCAGGGGGACTAGCGGGAGGTTCGGTAATGAGCAGTTCTTC.

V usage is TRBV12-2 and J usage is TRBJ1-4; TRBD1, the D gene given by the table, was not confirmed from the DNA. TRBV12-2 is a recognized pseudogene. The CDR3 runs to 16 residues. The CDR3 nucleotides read TGTGCAAGTCGCTTCGAGCCCGGGACAGTAGATGAAAAACTGTTTTTT. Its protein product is CASRFEPGTVDEKLFF.

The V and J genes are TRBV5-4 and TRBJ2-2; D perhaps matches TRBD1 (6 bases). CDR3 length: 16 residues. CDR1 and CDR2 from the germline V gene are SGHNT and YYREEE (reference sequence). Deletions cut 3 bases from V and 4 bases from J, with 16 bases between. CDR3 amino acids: CASSSAQGAGTGELFF. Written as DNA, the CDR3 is TGTGCCAGCAGCTCGGCACAGGGTGCGGGCACCGGGGAGCTGTTTTTT. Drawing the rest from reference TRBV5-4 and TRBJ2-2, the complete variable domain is ETGVTQSPTHLIKTRGQQVTLRCSSQSGHNTVSWYQQALGQGPQFIFQYYREEENGRGNFPPRFSGLQFPNYSSELNVNALELDDSALYLCASSSAQGAGTGELFFGEGSRLTVL.

The CDR3 sequence is CASSTGLLGYEQYF. The DNA for the CDR3 is TGTGCCAGCAGTACGGGACTCCTGGGGTACGAGCAGTACTTC. This chain links TRBV2 with TRBJ2-7; TRBD2 might be the D (6 bases). CDR3 length equals 14 residues. Germline loops: CDR1 SNHLY, CDR2 FYNNEI. Trimming stripped 5 bases from V and 4 bases from J, with 15 bases between.

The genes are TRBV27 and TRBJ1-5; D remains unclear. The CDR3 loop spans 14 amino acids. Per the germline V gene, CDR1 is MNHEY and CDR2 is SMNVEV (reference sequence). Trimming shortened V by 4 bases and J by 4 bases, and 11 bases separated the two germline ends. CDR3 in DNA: TGTGCCAGCAGTTCCCAGTTGTATAATCAGCCCCAGCATTTT. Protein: CASSSQLYNQPQHF.

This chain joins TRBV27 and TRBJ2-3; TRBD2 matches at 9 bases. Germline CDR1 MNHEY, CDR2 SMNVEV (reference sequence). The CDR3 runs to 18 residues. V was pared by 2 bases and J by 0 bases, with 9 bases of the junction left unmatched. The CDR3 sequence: CASSLRSGSVPSTDTQYF. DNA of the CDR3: TGTGCCAGCAGTTTACGTAGCGGGAGCGTACCTAGCACAGATACGCAGTATTTT.

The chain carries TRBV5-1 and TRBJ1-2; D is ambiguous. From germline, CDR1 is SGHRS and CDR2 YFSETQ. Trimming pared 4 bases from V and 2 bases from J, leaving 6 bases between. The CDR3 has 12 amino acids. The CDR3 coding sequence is TGCGCCAGCAGCCAAGAGAACTATGGCTACACCTTC. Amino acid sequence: CASSQENYGYTF. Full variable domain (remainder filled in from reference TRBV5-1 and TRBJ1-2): KAGVTQTPRYLIKTRGQQVTLSCSPISGHRSVSWYQQTPGQGLQFLFEYFSETQRNKGNFPGRFSGRQFSNSRSEMNVSTLELGDSALYLCASSQENYGYTFGSGTRLTVV.

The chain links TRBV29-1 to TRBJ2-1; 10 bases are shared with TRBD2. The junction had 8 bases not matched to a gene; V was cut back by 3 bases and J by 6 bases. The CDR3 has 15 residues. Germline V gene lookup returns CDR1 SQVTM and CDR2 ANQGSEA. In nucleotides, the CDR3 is TGCAGCGTTGACCCCGGGACTAGCGCACCCAATGAGCAGTTCTTC. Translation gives CSVDPGTSAPNEQFF.